Below are 6 T cell receptor beta chains sequenced from a single sample in a study of neurological immune-mediated disorders. TCRdb recomputed calls from the 5' RACE reads with MiXCR, one row per CDR3 protein. The data hold approximately 66,000 distinct CDR3 sequences, with around 3.3% observed a single time. The specimen was PBMCs. The receptors shown here come from a man in his forties with multiple sclerosis.

This clonotype was counted many times. V gene TRBV7-6 combines with J gene TRBJ2-3, with D possibly TRBD2 on 5 matching bases. Germline lookup yields CDR1 SGHVS and CDR2 FNYEAQ. This CDR3 region has 16 residues. Trimming left V 5 bases short and J 2 bases short, with 17 bases between. The CDR3 DNA is TGTGCCAGCAGCCAGAACGGGGTGACTCTCACAGATACGCAGTATTTT. Protein: CASSQNGVTLTDTQYF.

This clonotype occurred many times. The chain uses TRBV20-1 and TRBJ2-1, with 10 bases aligning to TRBD2. Unmatched junction bases numbered 4, after V lost 3 bases and J lost 5 bases. The length of the CDR3 is 14 residues. Germline V gene lookup returns CDR1 DFQATT and CDR2 SNEGSKA (reference sequence). The CDR3, as DNA: TGCAGTGCTAGCCCTAGCGGGAGCAACAATGAGCAGTTCTTC. Its translation is CSASPSGSNNEQFF.

In this sample, this clonotype turned up many times. This CDR3 reads CASSLEASGGETQYF. The CDR3, as DNA: TGCGCCAGCAGCTTGGAGGCTAGCGGGGGAGAGACCCAGTACTTC. The chain is built from TRBV5-1 and TRBJ2-5, with 10 bases matching TRBD2. Germline V gene lookup returns CDR1 SGHRS and CDR2 YFSETQ. V lost 0 bases, J lost 4 bases, and 3 bases stayed unmatched. The CDR3 length is 15 residues. Together with reference TRBV5-1 and TRBJ2-5, the CDR3 gives the full variable domain: KAGVTQTPRYLIKTRGQQVTLSCSPISGHRSVSWYQQTPGQGLQFLFEYFSETQRNKGNFPGRFSGRQFSNSRSEMNVSTLELGDSALYLCASSLEASGGETQYFGPGTRLLVL.

There are many counts of this clonotype. At one of its ends the junction is not consistent with the germline gene, which may arise from a read error. The chain uses TRBV2 and TRBJ2-7; tentatively, D is TRBD1 (6 bases). Germline-derived CDR1 and CDR2 are SNHLY and FYNNEI. The CDR3 runs to 10 residues. Here the CDR3 DNA reads TGTGCCAGCAGCTACAGGGAGATGAACTTC. It codes for CASSYREMNF.

This clonotype was detected ten times or more. J is TRBJ2-1 and V is TRBV3-1; D unresolved. The CDR3 extends over 12 amino acids. Deletions cut 3 bases from V and 13 bases from J, with 13 bases between. Germline values: CDR1 LGHDT, CDR2 YNNKEL (reference sequence). The CDR3, as DNA: TGTGCCAGCAGCCATCAACGGAGCGCCCAGTTCTTC. This sequence encodes CASSHQRSAQFF.

The table lists this clonotype with many counts. The chain has TRBV6-5 and TRBJ2-7; D gene ambiguous. Germline CDR1 MNHEY, CDR2 SVGAGI. The V and J ends lost 6 bases and 3 bases respectively, with 9 bases between them. CDR3 length equals 12 residues. The DNA of the CDR3 is TGTGCCAGCAGGAGTAGCCTCTACGAGCAGTACTTC. Translation gives CASRSSLYEQYF.